This T cell receptor beta chain was identified during a study of cytomegalovirus exposure and HLA in healthy donors. Researchers ran the PCR with 60 Vbeta and 13 Jbeta primers. Per the study methods: Later, tens of millions of unique TCR beta chains were counted in an analysis, and about 12 million of them were shared. The repertoire was sequenced with immunoSEQ multiplex PCR; TCRdb's copy has only in-frame clones and lacks some. Clonal size and the V and J genes are those of that table, whereas D and trimming came from the DNA. The repertoire holds 130,000 to 150,000 clones, with about three quarters as singletons. Broader study findings: It was taken for granted in presence/absence analyses that sequencing depth across donors was roughly uniform. Sequencing likely generated an artifact that appeared as a cluster of highly shared sequence variants.

Details on this clone: Its target is unknown.

Input material: PBMCs. The clonotype originates from a man aged 35 to 55 in good health and CMV-seropositive.

Here the CDR3 reads CASRPRGSEKLFF. The CDR3 region has the DNA TGTGCCAGCAGGCCTAGAGGTAGTGAAAAACTGTTTTTT. The genes are TRBV27 and TRBJ1-4; D ambiguous. Looked up from germline, CDR1 is MNHEY and CDR2 is SMNVEV (reference sequence). V lost 6 bases and J 7 bases, leaving 12 bases between the germline ends. There are 13 residues in the CDR3.